One and the same sample provided the 18 T cell receptor beta chains below, sequenced in a study of blood T cells in healthy people across ages. A J-beta primer mix and a sample-barcoded 5' primer were used in a second PCR of roughly 6 to 11 cycles. From the 5' RACE reads, TCRdb called clonotypes with MiXCR, one entry per CDR3 protein. The sample yields hundreds of thousands of distinct CDR3 sequences, 32% seen once. Sequenced input: blood. These receptors came from a woman older than 75 in good health.

This clonotype was detected ten times or more. The chain employs TRBV10-3 and TRBJ2-3; TRBD1 matches 7 bases. CDR1 and CDR2 from the germline V gene are ENHRY and SYGVKD. J gave up 2 bases and V 3 bases, and 8 bases lay outside the gene matches. CDR3 length equals 16 residues. CDR3 nucleotide sequence: TGTGCCATCAGTGACCCAGGGGGACAGTTCACAGATACGCAGTATTTT. This codes for CAISDPGGQFTDTQYF.

There are many counts of this clonotype. The chain links TRBV9 to TRBJ2-5; D not resolved. Trimming removed 0 bases at V and 7 bases at J, with 13 bases between. The CDR3 totals 14 residues. Germline CDR1 reads SGDLS; CDR2 reads YYNGEE. The CDR3 DNA sequence: TGTGCCAGCAGCGTAGAAGGTAGCCTCAGGACCCAGTACTTC. It is translated as CASSVEGSLRTQYF.

This chain connects TRBV28 to TRBJ2-1, with D hard to call. The germline V gene encodes CDR1 MDHEN and CDR2 SYDVKM. This CDR3 is built from 11 residues. V was shortened by 6 bases and J by 7 bases, with 7 bases between the two germline ends. DNA for the CDR3: TGTGCCAGCAGGGCGGAGAATGAGCAGTTCTTC. Translated, it gives CASRAENEQFF.

This clonotype appeared many times. This may come from a read error, since a much larger clone is one base off. V and J are TRBV4-2 and TRBJ2-7; 10 bases align to TRBD1. The CDR3 loop spans 15 amino acids. Losses at the gene ends were 3 bases for V and 7 bases for J; bases not matched to a gene: 9. Germline-derived CDR1 and CDR2 are LGHNA and YNFKEQ. The CDR3 DNA sequence: TGTGCCAGCAGCCAGGGGACAGGGGCGTGGGGAGAGCAGTACTTC. Amino acid sequence: CASSQGTGAWGEQYF.

Notes on this clonotype: This sequence may be a read error, since a much larger clone differs from it by one base. V is TRBV5-1 and J is TRBJ2-3, with 7 positions matching TRBD2. The CDR3 length is 17 residues. The V segment lost 0 bases and the J segment 4 bases; nucleotides outside the gene matches: 11. Germline V gives CDR1 SGHRS, CDR2 YFSETQ. The CDR3 coding sequence is TGCGCCAGCAGCTTGGCACGGGGGACTAACGGTTCAGATACGCAGTATTTT. Its protein product is CASSLARGTNGSDTQYF.

This clonotype has just a few counts. J is TRBJ2-7 and V is TRBV19; 10 bases fit TRBD1. The germline gives CDR1 LNHDA, CDR2 SQIVND (reference sequence). CDR3 length: 18 amino acids. V trimming: 5 bases; J trimming: 0 bases; junction bases outside the gene matches: 13. The CDR3 DNA sequence: TGTGCCAGTAGTTCGACAGGGGGCCGGCACTATTTCTCCTACGAGCAGTACTTC. Translating it yields CASSSTGGRHYFSYEQYF.

This clonotype has at least ten counts. This sequence joins TRBV5-1 and TRBJ1-6, with D perhaps matching TRBD1 (5 bases). Germline values: CDR1 SGHRS, CDR2 YFSETQ. Trimming left V 4 bases short and J 7 bases short, with 15 bases between. This CDR3 has 15 amino acids. The CDR3 coding sequence is TGCGCCAGCAGCCGGACCGGGACCACGAATTCACCCCTCCACTTT. Amino acids: CASSRTGTTNSPLHF.

This chain's CDR3 is CASSGLATSGVSYNEQYF. CDR3 DNA sequence: TGTGCCAGCAGCGGACTGGCGACTAGCGGGGTCTCCTACAATGAGCAGTACTTC. The chain employs TRBV7-9 and TRBJ2-1; 11 bases are shared with TRBD2. The end of the DNA fits TRBJ2-7 better, so the J call may be wrong. CDR3 size: 18 residues. Looked up from germline, CDR1 is SEHNR and CDR2 is FQNEAQ (reference sequence).

This chain uses TRBV12-3 or TRBV12-4 with TRBJ1-5, with D possibly TRBD1 on 5 matching bases. CDR3 length equals 14 residues. Trimming removed 6 bases at V and 6 bases at J, with 15 bases between. Here the CDR3 reads CASRLGVGIQPQHF. Here the CDR3 DNA reads TGTGCCAGCAGGTTGGGGGTCGGGATTCAGCCCCAGCATTTT.

The V gene is TRBV20-1, the J gene TRBJ2-3; D is possibly TRBD2 (5 bases). The CDR3 has 11 amino acids. Germline V lookup: CDR1 DFQATT, CDR2 SNEGSKA (reference sequence). The V end was cut by 4 bases, the J end by 7 bases, with 9 bases between. The CDR3 here is CSAMSGYTQYF. CDR3 nucleotide sequence: TGCAGTGCTATGAGCGGATATACGCAGTATTTT.

The chain combines TRBV12-3 or TRBV12-4 with TRBJ2-1, with 12 nucleotides matching TRBD2. The CDR3 is made up of 17 amino acids. Unmatched junction bases numbered 6, after V lost 6 bases and J lost 0 bases. Here the CDR3 reads CASSRTSGAYSYNEQFF. The CDR3, as DNA: TGTGCCAGCAGCAGGACTAGCGGGGCGTACTCCTACAATGAGCAGTTCTTC.

There are a few counts of this clonotype. This chain links TRBV12-3 or TRBV12-4 with TRBJ1-2; tentative D call: TRBD1 (5 bases). V was clipped by 5 bases and J by 8 bases, with 9 bases between them. This CDR3 comprises 11 residues. CDR3 coding DNA: TGTGCCAGCAGTATGACAGCCGGCTACACCTTC. It translates to CASSMTAGYTF.

This chain connects TRBV5-1 to TRBJ2-3, with D possibly matching TRBD2 (6 bases). Germline assignment: CDR1 SGHRS and CDR2 YFSETQ. Trimming pared 4 bases from V and 6 bases from J, leaving 15 bases between. CDR3 length: 14 amino acids. The CDR3 DNA reads as TGCGCCAGCAGCCCGTCTGCGGGGTGGGATACGCAGTATTTT. Translation: CASSPSAGWDTQYF.

This chain uses TRBV4-1 with TRBJ2-5; D gene uncertain. Germline V gives CDR1 MGHRA, CDR2 YSYEKL. Trimming left V 4 bases short and J 5 bases short, with 20 bases between. CDR3 size: 16 residues. CDR3 DNA sequence: TGCGCCAGCAGCCCAGAGGCTGGGCCGCCGTGGGAGACCCAGTACTTC. This codes for CASSPEAGPPWETQYF.

The rearrangement uses TRBV6-1 and TRBJ1-4, with D perhaps matching TRBD1 (5 bases). CDR3 size: 15 residues. Per the germline V gene, CDR1 is MNHNS and CDR2 is SASEGT. The ends were cut back, 6 bases at V and 8 bases at J, with 19 bases in the middle. The CDR3: CASRERGGWSEKLFF. The DNA of the CDR3 is TGTGCCAGCAGGGAAAGGGGCGGGTGGTCCGAAAAACTGTTTTTT.

The CDR3 nucleotides are TGTGCCAGCAGCCCTTCTCTAGCGGGGGGTTCATGGGAGCAGTTCTTC. It is translated as CASSPSLAGGSWEQFF. This chain uses TRBV6-2 or TRBV6-3 with TRBJ2-1, with 11 nucleotides matching TRBD2. The CDR3 covers 16 residues. After removal of 6 bases from V and 10 bases from J, the junction contained 14 bases not matched to a gene. CDR1 and CDR2 (germline): MNHEY, SVGEGT.

Note on this clonotype: One base away lies a much larger clone, so this may be a sequencing read error. The chain is built from TRBV7-2 and TRBJ2-5, with TRBD2 identical over 11 bases. Germline loops: CDR1 SGHTA, CDR2 FQGNSA. V was clipped by 4 bases and J by 11 bases; unmatched bases: 12. This CDR3 region has 15 residues. The CDR3 nucleotides are TGTGCCAGCAGCTCCCTAGCGGGGGGTACGAATGAGCAGTACTTC. It encodes CASSSLAGGTNEQYF. The variable domain in full, with the rest retrieved from reference TRBV7-2 and TRBJ2-5, is GAGVSQSPSNKVTEKGKDVELRCDPISGHTALYWYRQSLGQGLEFLIYFQGNSAPDKSGLPSDRFSAERTGGSVSTLTIQRTQQEDSAVYLCASSSLAGGTNEQYFGPGTRLLVL.

The CDR3 DNA is TGTGCCAGCAGTTCCATTACGGGGGACAGGGCAGGCGAGCAGTACTTC. Its protein is CASSSITGDRAGEQYF. The chain couples TRBV28 to TRBJ2-7, with 9 nucleotides matching TRBD1. CDR3 length: 16 residues. The V gene end was trimmed by 4 bases and the J gene end by 6 bases; junction bases not matched to a gene: 13. In germline, CDR1 is MDHEN, CDR2 SYDVKM.